The 28 T cell receptor beta chains given below trace back to one sample, sequenced in a study of cytomegalovirus exposure and HLA in healthy donors. The PCR used 60 Vbeta and 13 Jbeta primers. Method: immunoSEQ multiplex PCR; TCRdb's copy keeps in-frame clones and lacks some. The sample has about 120,000 clones, more than 60% seen once. Sample: PBMCs. Receptor source: a female donor in good health and CMV-seronegative.

The chain carries TRBV5-1 and TRBJ2-3, with 8 bases that match TRBD2. From germline, CDR1 is SGHRS and CDR2 YFSETQ. V was pared by 6 bases and J by 6 bases, with 15 bases of the junction left unmatched. The length of the CDR3 is 16 residues. As DNA, the CDR3 is TGCGCCAGCAATCGGGGGAGCGGGGGCGGCGCGGATACGCAGTATTTT. As protein: CASNRGSGGGADTQYF.

The V and J genes are TRBV14 and TRBJ2-7; D might be TRBD1 (5 bases). This CDR3 comprises 14 residues. V shed 1 base and J shed 5 bases, with 12 bases lying between them. Germline CDR1 reads SGHDN; CDR2 reads FVKESK. The DNA for the CDR3 is TGTGCCAGCAGCCAAGCTGGCAGGGTCCACGAGCAGTACTTC. Translated: CASSQAGRVHEQYF.

The V and J genes are TRBV2 and TRBJ2-3; 9 nucleotides match TRBD1. V was clipped by 5 bases and J by 6 bases; unmatched bases: 9. The CDR3 covers 15 residues. The germline V gene has CDR1 SNHLY and CDR2 FYNNEI. The CDR3: CASSPYGTGLDTQYF. The CDR3 nucleotides read TGTGCCAGCAGTCCATACGGGACAGGGCTGGATACGCAGTATTTT.

The chain links TRBV13 to TRBJ1-5; 9 bases fit TRBD1. Per germline, CDR1 PRHDT and CDR2 FYEKMQ (reference sequence). V was pared by 5 bases and J by 1 base, with 21 bases of the junction left unmatched. The CDR3 length is 21 residues. Here the CDR3 DNA reads TGTGCCAGCAGCCCAATTCATAACCGGGACAGGGAGCAAGACAGCAATCAGCCCCAGCATTTT. Its translation is CASSPIHNRDREQDSNQPQHF.

This chain links TRBV7-2 with TRBJ1-2; 9 bases are a match to TRBD1. The V gene's germline CDR1 is SGHTA and CDR2 FQGNSA. The length of the CDR3 is 15 residues. Trimming removed 4 bases from V and 4 bases from J; junction bases left unmatched: 7. Written as DNA, the CDR3 is TGTGCCAGCAGCTCATCGACAGGGGGTGGCTATGGCTACACCTTC. Translated, it gives CASSSSTGGGYGYTF.

The chain couples TRBV6-5 to TRBJ2-1; 10 nucleotides line up with TRBD2. Germline-derived CDR1 and CDR2 are MNHEY and SVGAGI. The CDR3 spans 15 residues. J was trimmed by 6 bases and V by 2 bases; bases with no gene match: 4. CDR3 residues: CASSYEAGGLNEQFF. DNA of the CDR3: TGTGCCAGCAGTTACGAAGCGGGGGGGCTCAATGAGCAGTTCTTC.

The chain has TRBV6-8 and TRBJ1-3; D remains ambiguous. V was cut by 2 bases and J by 2 bases, with 10 bases left in between. Germline CDR1 reads MNHGY; CDR2 reads SAAAGT. CDR3 length equals 15 residues. The CDR3 bases are TGTGCCAGCAGTTACGGTGGAGCTCCTGGAAACACCATATATTTT. Its translation is CASSYGGAPGNTIYF.

The chain employs TRBV7-2 and TRBJ2-3; the match to TRBD1 covers 9 bases. The germline gives CDR1 SGHTA, CDR2 FQGNSA. The CDR3 runs to 15 residues. The J segment lost 1 base and the V segment lost 4 bases, leaving 3 bases of the junction unmatched. As DNA, the CDR3 is TGTGCCAGCAGCTCCGGGACAGGGCGCACAGATACGCAGTATTTT. Protein sequence: CASSSGTGRTDTQYF.

This clone was counted once. The rearrangement links TRBV30 to TRBJ2-1, with 9 bases that match TRBD2. The CDR3 is 17 residues long. Germline V gives CDR1 GTSNPN, CDR2 SVGIG (reference sequence). V dropped 2 bases and J dropped 0; count of bases not matched to a gene: 8. CDR3 protein: CAWSKRGATSSYNEQFF. Written as DNA, the CDR3 is TGTGCCTGGAGTAAGCGGGGGGCTACGAGCTCCTACAATGAGCAGTTCTTC.

This chain joins TRBV18 and TRBJ2-7; 9 nucleotides agree with TRBD2. V gave up 1 base and J gave up 2 bases; unmatched junction bases: 3. In germline, CDR1 is KGHSH, CDR2 LQKENI. This CDR3 comprises 15 residues. In DNA, the CDR3 is TGTGCCAGCTCACCACTTAGCGGGGGAACCTACGAGCAGTACTTC. This codes for CASSPLSGGTYEQYF.

This clone was observed a single time. The chain carries TRBV6-4 and TRBJ2-5; D is perhaps TRBD1 (5 bases). Germline V gives CDR1 MRHNA, CDR2 SNTAGT. The CDR3 sequence is 16 residues long. Between the trimmed V and J ends, which lost 2 bases and 4 bases, there was a span of 17 bases. CDR3 nucleotide sequence: TGTGCCAGCAGTGACAATCTTAGGGGAATTGGAGAGACCCAGTACTTC. Protein product: CASSDNLRGIGETQYF.

The chain couples TRBV25-1 to TRBJ1-2, with a tentative D call TRBD1 (5 bases). V was trimmed by 6 bases and J by 5 bases, leaving 16 bases between them. CDR1 is MGHDK, CDR2 SYGVNS, per germline. The CDR3 is 14 residues long. CDR3: CASSSDGGWYGYTF. The CDR3 nucleotides read TGTGCCAGCAGCTCGGACGGGGGGTGGTATGGCTACACCTTC.

The rearrangement joins TRBV27 to TRBJ1-2; 8 bases are shared with TRBD1. The CDR3 is 15 amino acids. V dropped 5 bases and J dropped 4; count of bases not matched to a gene: 9. Germline V lookup: CDR1 MNHEY, CDR2 SMNVEV (reference sequence). This CDR3 is CASSQGQGFGYGYTF. Here the CDR3 DNA reads TGTGCCAGCAGTCAAGGACAGGGATTCGGCTATGGCTACACCTTC.

V usage is TRBV10-3 and J usage is TRBJ2-7; TRBD1 agrees at 8 bases. CDR1 and CDR2 (germline): ENHRY, SYGVKD. With 6 bases clipped from V and 4 bases from J, the junction kept 2 bases outside the gene matches. The CDR3 loop spans 12 amino acids. This chain's CDR3 is CAIRTGEYEQYF. The DNA for the CDR3 is TGTGCCATCAGGACAGGGGAATACGAGCAGTACTTC.

The chain joins TRBV7-9 to TRBJ2-7, with D perhaps matching TRBD2 (7 bases). CDR1 is SEHNR and CDR2 is FQNEAQ in the germline V gene (reference sequence). The germline V and J ends were trimmed by 5 bases and 4 bases, with 24 bases remaining between them. This CDR3 is 17 amino acids long. As DNA, the CDR3 is TGTGCCAGCAGCCCTACCCCTTTACGCGGGGGCGGGTACGAGCAGTACTTC. Protein sequence: CASSPTPLRGGGYEQYF.

The rearrangement uses TRBV5-6 and TRBJ2-3, with 7 bases matching TRBD2. The CDR3 is 13 residues long. Unmatched junction bases numbered 5, after V lost 4 bases and J lost 6 bases. CDR1 SGHDT and CDR2 YYEEEE come from the germline V gene. The CDR3 sequence is CASSGVSGDTQYF. In DNA, the CDR3 is TGTGCCAGCAGCGGCGTTAGCGGGGATACGCAGTATTTT.

In this sample, this clone turned up once. The chain combines TRBV7-8 with TRBJ2-7, with a tentative D call TRBD1 (6 bases). Germline CDR1 reads SGHVS; CDR2 reads FQNEAQ. The V end was cut by 4 bases, the J end by 2 bases, with 15 bases between. This CDR3 has 15 residues. CDR3 DNA: TGTGCCAGCAGCTCCAACCGGGACACGACCTACGAGCAGTACTTC. Translated, it gives CASSSNRDTTYEQYF.

V gene TRBV27 combines with J gene TRBJ2-7; 7 bases are a match to TRBD2. CDR1 MNHEY and CDR2 SMNVEV come from the germline V gene (reference sequence). V lost 2 bases, J lost 4 bases, and 11 bases stayed unmatched. The CDR3 is 16 amino acids. CDR3 nucleotides: TGTGCCAGCAGTTTAAAGATTGTGGGGGAGGGTTACGAGCAGTACTTC. It specifies CASSLKIVGEGYEQYF.

A single count supports this clone. The chain carries TRBV29-1 and TRBJ1-2, with a weak D call TRBD1 (5 bases). The CDR3 length is 13 residues. V was cut by 7 bases and J by 5 bases, with 17 bases left in between. Germline-derived CDR1 and CDR2 are SQVTM and ANQGSEA. CDR3 nucleotide sequence: TGCAGCGCCGAGGGAGGGGAAAGGTATGGCTACACCTTC. Translating gives CSAEGGERYGYTF. The entire variable domain, with the rest obtained from reference TRBV29-1 and TRBJ1-2, is as follows: SAVISQKPSRDICQRGTSLTIQCQVDSQVTMMFWYRQQPGQSLTLIATANQGSEATYESGFVIDKFPISRPNLTFSTLTVSNMSPEDSSIYLCSAEGGERYGYTFGSGTRLTVV.

The chain joins TRBV30 to TRBJ1-6; 8 bases agree with TRBD1. V dropped 0 bases and J dropped 13; count of bases not matched to a gene: 8. This CDR3 is built from 14 residues. The germline CDR1 and CDR2 sequences are GTSNPN and SVGIG (reference sequence). Here the CDR3 DNA reads TGTGCCTGGAGTGTATGGCAGGGGGCGCTTCCCCTCCACTTT. Its translation: CAWSVWQGALPLHF.

V usage is TRBV6-6 and J usage is TRBJ2-2, with TRBD1 matching over 8 bases. The CDR3 length is 15 residues. V lost 3 bases and J lost 1; bases outside the gene matches: 1. In germline, CDR1 is MNHNY, CDR2 SVGAGI (reference sequence). CDR3 coding DNA: TGTGCCAGCAGTTATGGGACAGGGAACACCGGGGAGCTGTTTTTT. Its protein is CASSYGTGNTGELFF.

The chain combines TRBV19 with TRBJ1-2; no clear D gene. V dropped 3 bases and J dropped 4 bases, with 15 bases sitting between them. The CDR3 is 15 amino acids. CDR1 is LNHDA, CDR2 SQIVND, per germline (reference sequence). Here the CDR3 reads CASSIRESSRYGYTF. The CDR3 bases are TGTGCCAGTAGTATTAGAGAGTCATCCCGCTATGGCTACACCTTC.

The V and J genes are TRBV6-1 and TRBJ2-7; 8 bases are shared with TRBD1. V was pared by 11 bases and J by 6 bases, with 6 bases of the junction left unmatched. The CDR3 totals 11 residues. Germline V CDR1 and CDR2: MNHNS, SASEGT. The CDR3 nucleotides are TGTGCCGCCCAGGGGGCCGGCGAGCAGTACTTC. This encodes CAAQGAGEQYF.

The count of this clone is one. V usage is TRBV7-8 and J usage is TRBJ2-2, with D possibly TRBD2 on 7 matching bases. Trimming took 1 base from V and 8 from J, leaving 17 bases between them. The CDR3 totals 16 residues. The germline gives CDR1 SGHVS, CDR2 FQNEAQ. CDR3 DNA: TGTGCCAGCAGCTTAGATGGGGGGGGGCCAACGGGGGAGCTGTTTTTT. Translation gives CASSLDGGGPTGELFF.

The chain links TRBV6-6 to TRBJ2-1; tentatively, D is TRBD1 (6 bases). CDR1 is MNHNY, CDR2 SVGAGI, per germline (reference sequence). Between the trimmed V and J ends, which lost 6 bases and 7 bases, there was a span of 19 bases. This CDR3 is 15 amino acids long. The CDR3 DNA follows: TGTGCCAGCAGACCCTCGGGACACTCCACGAATGAGCAGTTCTTC. As protein: CASRPSGHSTNEQFF.

This chain links TRBV4-1 with TRBJ2-5; D not resolved. This CDR3 has 13 amino acids. Trimming took 0 bases from V and 3 from J, leaving 5 bases between them. CDR1 and CDR2 (germline): MGHRA, YSYEKL. CDR3 nucleotide sequence: TGCGCCAGCAGCCAAGATACAGAAGAGACCCAGTACTTC. Amino acids: CASSQDTEETQYF.

This clone was recorded at least ten times. The V call is TRBV10-3, the J call TRBJ1-2, with 12 bases lining up with TRBD1. This CDR3 has 17 residues. Germline V gene lookup returns CDR1 ENHRY and CDR2 SYGVKD. V lost 1 base and J lost 4; bases outside the gene matches: 7. In DNA, the CDR3 is TGTGCCATCAGTGAGTGGGACAGGGGGCTTTACCCCTATGGCTACACCTTC. This sequence encodes CAISEWDRGLYPYGYTF.

The chain recombines TRBV7-2 with TRBJ2-5; a weak D match, TRBD1 (6 bases). CDR3 length: 15 amino acids. CDR1 and CDR2 (germline): SGHTA, FQGNSA. Trimming stripped 1 base from V and 5 bases from J, with 14 bases between. CDR3: CASSLGWGPEETQYF. DNA of the CDR3: TGTGCCAGCAGCTTAGGTTGGGGGCCGGAGGAGACCCAGTACTTC.